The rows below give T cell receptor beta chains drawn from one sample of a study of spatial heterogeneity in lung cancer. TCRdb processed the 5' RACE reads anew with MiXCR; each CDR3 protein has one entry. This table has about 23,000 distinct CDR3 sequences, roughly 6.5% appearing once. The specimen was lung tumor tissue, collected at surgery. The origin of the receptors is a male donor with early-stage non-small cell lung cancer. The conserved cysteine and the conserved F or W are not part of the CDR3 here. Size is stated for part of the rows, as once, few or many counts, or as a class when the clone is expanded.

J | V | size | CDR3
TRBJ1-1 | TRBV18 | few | ASSPKGEGAF
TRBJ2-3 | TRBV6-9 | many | ASSYGTSGRRDGDTQY
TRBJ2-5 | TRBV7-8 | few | ASRRGQGGQETQY
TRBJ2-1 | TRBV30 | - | AWNGQGLPYNEQF
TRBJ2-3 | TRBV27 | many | ASRHQRTDTQY
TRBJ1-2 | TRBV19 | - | ASSIDSGTANYGYT
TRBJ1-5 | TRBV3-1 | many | ASSQDHGYRQPQH
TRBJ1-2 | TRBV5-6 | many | ASSFRQPGANSGYT
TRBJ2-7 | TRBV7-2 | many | ASSLEGLAGREQY
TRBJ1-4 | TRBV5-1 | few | ASSLTQGAEEKLF
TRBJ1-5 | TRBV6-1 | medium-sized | ASSEGTANNQPQH
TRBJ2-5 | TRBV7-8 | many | ASSSDETQY
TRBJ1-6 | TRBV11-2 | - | ASSLDGRRNSPLH
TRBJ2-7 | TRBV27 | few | ASSLRGTSGEQY
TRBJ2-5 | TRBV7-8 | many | ASSRGLAGEETQY
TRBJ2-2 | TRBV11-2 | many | ASSWGTSGMTGELF
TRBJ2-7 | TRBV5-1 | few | ASSLGTGYYEQY
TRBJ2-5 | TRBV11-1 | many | ASSPGTSGGTQETQY
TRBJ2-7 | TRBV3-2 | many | ASSQGLADSYEQY
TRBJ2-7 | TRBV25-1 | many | ASSDDRGPSYEQY
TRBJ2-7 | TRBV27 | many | ASSPSRLASIYEQY
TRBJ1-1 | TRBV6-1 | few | ASSEAGQKAEAF
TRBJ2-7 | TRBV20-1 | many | SARPIAGGTYEQY
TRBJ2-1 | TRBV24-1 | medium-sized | ASWDGGNEQF
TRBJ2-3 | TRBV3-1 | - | ASSPASTSATQY
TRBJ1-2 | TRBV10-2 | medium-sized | ASMRTGGRNYGYT
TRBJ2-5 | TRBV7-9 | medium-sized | ASKWTATGETQY
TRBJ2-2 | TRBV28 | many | ASEGGRGTGELF
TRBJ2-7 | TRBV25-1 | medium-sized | ASSDDRVHEQY
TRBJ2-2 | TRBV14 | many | ASSHPMSGELF
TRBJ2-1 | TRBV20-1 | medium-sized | SALAVTGSRWEQF
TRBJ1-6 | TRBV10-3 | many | AISDSYNSPLH
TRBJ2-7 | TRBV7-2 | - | ASSPSPGYEQY
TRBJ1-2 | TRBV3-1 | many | ASSQYRQSLNYGYT
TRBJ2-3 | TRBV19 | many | ASKKGSTDTQY
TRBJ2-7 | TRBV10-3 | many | ATTGAISEQY
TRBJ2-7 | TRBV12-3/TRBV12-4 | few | ASSLGQGWTYEQY
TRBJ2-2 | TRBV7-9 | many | ASGSRAKNTGELF
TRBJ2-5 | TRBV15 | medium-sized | ATSPGGETQY
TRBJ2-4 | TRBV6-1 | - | ASSLPGGDIQY
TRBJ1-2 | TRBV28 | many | ASSPGTGRYGYT
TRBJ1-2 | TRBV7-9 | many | ASSPLHRSYDNGYT
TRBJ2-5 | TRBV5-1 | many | ASSLVAGGGETQY
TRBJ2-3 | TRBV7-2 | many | ASSTRTRISDTQY
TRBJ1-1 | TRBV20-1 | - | SASPWVNTEAF
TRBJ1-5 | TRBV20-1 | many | SASRTNQPQH
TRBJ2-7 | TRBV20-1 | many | SAGGLADYEQY
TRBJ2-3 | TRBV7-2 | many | ASSFRRDSTDTQY
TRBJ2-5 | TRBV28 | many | ASSSNVQLETQY
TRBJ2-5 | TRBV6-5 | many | ASSTTGRETQY
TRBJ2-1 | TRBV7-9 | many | ASSFPTLLAGGANEQF
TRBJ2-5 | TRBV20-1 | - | SAREGLETQY
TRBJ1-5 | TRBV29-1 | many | SASTGGGNQPQH
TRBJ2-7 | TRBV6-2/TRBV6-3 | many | ASSYPFGAYEQY
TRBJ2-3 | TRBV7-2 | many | ASSSPLIQGLGTDTQY
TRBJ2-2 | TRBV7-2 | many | ASSQDVASGQTGELF
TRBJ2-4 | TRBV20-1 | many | SRAGGKNIQY
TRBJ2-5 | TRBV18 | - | ASSPAGETQY